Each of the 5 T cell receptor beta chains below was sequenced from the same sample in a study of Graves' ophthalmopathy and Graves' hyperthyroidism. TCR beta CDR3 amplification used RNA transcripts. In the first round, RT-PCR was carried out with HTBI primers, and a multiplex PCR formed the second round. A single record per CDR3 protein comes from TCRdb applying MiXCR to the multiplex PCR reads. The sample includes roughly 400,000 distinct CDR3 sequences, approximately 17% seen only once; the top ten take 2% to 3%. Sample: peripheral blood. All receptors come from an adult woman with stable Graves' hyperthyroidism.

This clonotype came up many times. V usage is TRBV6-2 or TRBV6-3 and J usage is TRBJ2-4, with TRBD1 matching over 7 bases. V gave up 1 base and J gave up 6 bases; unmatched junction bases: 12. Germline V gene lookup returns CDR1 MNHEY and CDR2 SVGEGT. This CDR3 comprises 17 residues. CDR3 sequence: CASSYYAPASGGNIQYF. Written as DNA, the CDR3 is TGTGCCAGCAGTTACTACGCCCCCGCGTCAGGGGGAAACATTCAGTACTTC.

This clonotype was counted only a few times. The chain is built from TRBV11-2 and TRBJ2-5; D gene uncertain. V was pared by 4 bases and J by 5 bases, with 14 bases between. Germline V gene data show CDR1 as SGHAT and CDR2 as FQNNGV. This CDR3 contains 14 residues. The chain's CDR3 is CASSSTLASETQYF. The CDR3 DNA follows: TGTGCCAGCAGCTCAACATTGGCAAGCGAGACCCAGTACTTC.

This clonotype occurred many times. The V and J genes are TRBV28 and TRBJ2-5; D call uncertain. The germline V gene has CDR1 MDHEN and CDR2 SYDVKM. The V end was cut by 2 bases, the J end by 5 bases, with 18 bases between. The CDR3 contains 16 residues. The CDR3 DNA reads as TGTGCCAGCAGTTTACCCTCCGGGCCCCGCGTGGAGACCCAGTACTTC. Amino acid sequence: CASSLPSGPRVETQYF. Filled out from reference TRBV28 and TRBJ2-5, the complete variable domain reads DVKVTQSSRYLVKRTGEKVFLECVQDMDHENMFWYRQDPGLGLRLIYFSYDVKMKEKGDIPEGYSVSREKKERFSLILESASTNQTSMYLCASSLPSGPRVETQYFGPGTRLLVL.

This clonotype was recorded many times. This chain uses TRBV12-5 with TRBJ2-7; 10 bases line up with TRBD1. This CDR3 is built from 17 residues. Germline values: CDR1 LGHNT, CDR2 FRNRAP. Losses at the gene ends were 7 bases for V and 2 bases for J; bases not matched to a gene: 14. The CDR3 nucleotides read TGTGCTAGTGAACTATCCATGGGACAGGGGAGGACCTACGAGCAGTACTTC. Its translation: CASELSMGQGRTYEQYF.

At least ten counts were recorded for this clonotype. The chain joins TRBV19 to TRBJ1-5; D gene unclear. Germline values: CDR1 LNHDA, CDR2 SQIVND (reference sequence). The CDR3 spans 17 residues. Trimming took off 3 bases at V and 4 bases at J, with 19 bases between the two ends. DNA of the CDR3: TGTGCCAGTAGTATCAGTTCAGGTCCCCTTGGGAATCAGCCCCAGCATTTT. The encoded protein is CASSISSGPLGNQPQHF.